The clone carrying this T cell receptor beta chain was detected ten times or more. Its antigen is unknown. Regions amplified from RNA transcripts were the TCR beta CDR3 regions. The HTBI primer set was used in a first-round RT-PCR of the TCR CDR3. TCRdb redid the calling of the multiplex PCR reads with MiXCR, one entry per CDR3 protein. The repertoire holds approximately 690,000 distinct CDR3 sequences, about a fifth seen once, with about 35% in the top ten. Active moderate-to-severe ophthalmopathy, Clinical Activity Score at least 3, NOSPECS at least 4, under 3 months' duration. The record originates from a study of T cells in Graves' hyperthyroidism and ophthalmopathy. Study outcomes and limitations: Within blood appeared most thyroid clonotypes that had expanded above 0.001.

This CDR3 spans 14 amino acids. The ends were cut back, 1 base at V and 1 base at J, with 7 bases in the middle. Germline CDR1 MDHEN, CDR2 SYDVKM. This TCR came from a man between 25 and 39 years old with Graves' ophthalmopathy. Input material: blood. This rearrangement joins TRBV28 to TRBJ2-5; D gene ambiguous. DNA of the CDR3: TGTGCCAGCAGTTTATCTCGCATCCAAGAGACCCAGTACTTC. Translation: CASSLSRIQETQYF.